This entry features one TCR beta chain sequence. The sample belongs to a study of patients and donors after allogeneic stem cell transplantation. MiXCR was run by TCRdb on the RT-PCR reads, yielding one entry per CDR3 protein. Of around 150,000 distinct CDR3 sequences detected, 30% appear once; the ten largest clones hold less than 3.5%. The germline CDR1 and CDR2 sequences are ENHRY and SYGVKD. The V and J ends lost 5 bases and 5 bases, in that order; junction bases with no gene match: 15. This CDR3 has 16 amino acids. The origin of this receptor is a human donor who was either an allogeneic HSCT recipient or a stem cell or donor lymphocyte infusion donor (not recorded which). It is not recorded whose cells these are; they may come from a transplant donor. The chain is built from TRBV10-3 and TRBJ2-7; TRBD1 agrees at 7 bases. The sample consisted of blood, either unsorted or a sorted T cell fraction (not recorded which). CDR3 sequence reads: CAISNTPGQLGNEQYF. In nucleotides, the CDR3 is TGTGCCATCAGTAACACGCCGGGACAGCTAGGCAACGAGCAGTACTTC.